The sequence of this T cell receptor (beta chain) was determined in a study of blood T cell repertoires in COVID-19 (dated by TCRdb to 2020 to 2021). The study in broad terms: Collaborator samples came from the United States, Italy and Spain and covered acute and convalescent phases of COVID-19. The prospective study material was composed of cDNA or gDNA derived from T cells, B-cell-depleted T cells, or PBMCs. The dataset comprised deeply sampled blood TCRbeta repertoires from subjects exposed to, actively infected with, or recovered from COVID-19. The repertoires were made available in a free public database intended to serve as a resource for research on the immune response to SARS-CoV-2. The samples were drawn from two sources: the first 160 participants of the ongoing ImmuneRACE study, and 1,000 to 1,500 subjects contributed by 6 global collaborators. The sample metadata nearly always contained a de-identified subject ID, COVID-19 status, age in years and sex. HLA class I and class II types, where available, came from metadata supplied by the sample provider rather than from assay-based typing. The full study reports these points: How much clinical and demographic metadata was included differed by source and by participant, and the metadata was provided uncurated.

As regards this clone: What this receptor recognizes is not known. No base qualities exist here, and no much larger clone lies one base off it.

Samples from volunteer blood donors who had recovered from COVID-19 were contributed by a second Seattle source. The collaborating institutions used their own protocols to collect whole blood in K2EDTA tubes. For TCRbeta analysis, collaborators shipped samples as frozen whole blood, isolated PBMCs, or DNA extracted from either of those sample types. The CDR3, cysteine through phenylalanine, is 13 amino acids long. Just CDR3 DNA is preserved here, 39 bases in frame from base 1. For this chain, trimming is 3 bases at the V end and 2 bases at the J end, and the number of junction bases without a gene match is 1. Reading the germline V gene gives CDR1 SGDLS and CDR2 YYNGEE. The immunoSEQ Assay, a bias-controlled multiplex PCR, was used to amplify TCRbeta CDR3 regions from genomic DNA. The original methods were these. Nucleated cell counts per sample were estimated from amplification of reference gene primers within the assay. To quantify the absolute abundance of each unique TCRbeta CDR3 rearrangement, sequence reads were collapsed and filtered. Productive Simpson clonality was computed per sample as the square root of Simpson's diversity index over productive rearrangements. The table was pulled from immuneACCESS by TCRdb, which kept in-frame rearrangements only. Such tables lose some clones; where checked, under half of the loss comes from unresolved V genes, and the rest has no known cause. The V and J calls and the clone size are those of that table, but D and trimming were determined from the DNA. The sample records 250,000 or so clones, about 80% of which are singletons. 1.5% to 2% of the sample goes to the ten largest clones.

Material: peripheral blood. The chain couples TRBV9 to TRBJ2-5, with 7 central nucleotides matching TRBD1. The sequence was obtained from a man between 25 and 39 years old who had recovered from COVID-19. In nucleotide form, the sequence is TGTGCCAGCAGCGGGGACAGACAAGAGACCCAGTACTTC. Translated, it gives CASSGDRQETQYF.